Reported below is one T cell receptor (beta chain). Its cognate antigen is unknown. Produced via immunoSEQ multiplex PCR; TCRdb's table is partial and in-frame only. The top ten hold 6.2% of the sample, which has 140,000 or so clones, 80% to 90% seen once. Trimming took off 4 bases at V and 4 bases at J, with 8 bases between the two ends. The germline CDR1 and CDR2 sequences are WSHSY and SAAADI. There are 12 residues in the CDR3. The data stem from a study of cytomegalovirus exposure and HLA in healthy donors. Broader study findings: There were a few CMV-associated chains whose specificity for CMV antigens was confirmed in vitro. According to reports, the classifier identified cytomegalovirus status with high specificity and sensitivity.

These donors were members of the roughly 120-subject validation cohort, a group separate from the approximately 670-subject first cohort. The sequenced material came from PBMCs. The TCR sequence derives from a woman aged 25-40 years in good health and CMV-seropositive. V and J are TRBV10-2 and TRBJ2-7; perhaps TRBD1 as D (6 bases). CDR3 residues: CASSVDRYEQYF. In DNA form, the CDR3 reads TGCGCCAGCAGTGTGGACAGATACGAGCAGTACTTC.